This T cell receptor beta chain comes out of a study of T cells in Graves' hyperthyroidism and ophthalmopathy. A few counts support this clonotype. The ends were cut back, 5 bases at V and 2 bases at J, with 15 bases in the middle. The CDR3 covers 15 residues. CDR1 and CDR2 (germline): MDHEN, SYDVKM. TCR beta CDR3 regions were amplified from RNA. A set of HTBI primers served as the primers for a first-round RT-PCR of the TCR CDR3. One entry per CDR3 protein, called by TCRdb with MiXCR from the multiplex PCR reads. This table has around 520,000 distinct CDR3 sequences, roughly 25% appearing once. This sequence joins TRBV28 and TRBJ2-5, with D perhaps matching TRBD1 or TRBD2 (5 bases each). The TCR sequence derives from a woman aged 30 to 39 with Graves' ophthalmopathy. The sequenced sample consisted of blood. CDR3 DNA sequence: TGTGCCAGCAGTACCCCCGGGGCGTCGCAAGAGACCCAGTACTTC. Translating gives CASSTPGASQETQYF.